One T cell receptor (beta chain) is described in this entry. Generated by immunoSEQ multiplex PCR, the TCRdb table keeps only in-frame clones and is missing some. The sample has about 99,000 clones, about 89% seen once. The data belong to a study of T cell responses to AZD1222 COVID-19 vaccine. The V gene's germline CDR1 is SGHRS and CDR2 YFSETQ. Unmatched junction bases numbered 3, after V lost 4 bases and J lost 7 bases. The CDR3 length is 14 residues. This TCR was sampled from an adult who received the MenACWY meningococcal vaccine as a control. The V gene is TRBV5-1, the J gene TRBJ2-1, with 12 nucleotides matching TRBD2. The sequencing here drew on peripheral blood, taken 28 days after the second dose of the MenACWY control vaccine. This CDR3 is CASSTSGGWNEQFF. CDR3 coding DNA: TGCGCCAGCAGCACTAGCGGGGGGTGGAATGAGCAGTTCTTC. The full variable domain, in which reference TRBV5-1 and TRBJ2-1 provide the parts outside the CDR3, is KAGVTQTPRYLIKTRGQQVTLSCSPISGHRSVSWYQQTPGQGLQFLFEYFSETQRNKGNFPGRFSGRQFSNSRSEMNVSTLELGDSALYLCASSTSGGWNEQFFGPGTRLTVL.